This entry features one T cell receptor beta chain sequence. Its antigen is still unknown. The table came from immunoSEQ multiplex PCR; TCRdb's copy has only in-frame clones and leaves some out. The data contain roughly 770,000 clones, 90% to 98% of them singletons. Terminally differentiated effector memory CD45RA+ cells were left out of the naive CD8 fraction, which was CD45RO-negative and positively selected for CCR7. The data were obtained in a study of shared clonotypes between healthy human individuals. Study-wide results and limits: Tissues were not sampled, only blood, and their repertoires likely differ.

V dropped 2 bases and J dropped 2; count of bases not matched to a gene: 3. Germline V gene data show CDR1 as SGHTA and CDR2 as FQGNSA. There are 15 residues in the CDR3. This chain links TRBV7-2 with TRBJ2-1; 7 bases line up with TRBD1. What was sequenced was naive CD8+ T cells sorted from blood. The TCR originated in a man between 25 and 39 years old in good health. CDR3: CASSLLDRAYNEQFF. DNA for the CDR3: TGTGCCAGCAGCTTACTTGACAGGGCCTACAATGAGCAGTTCTTC. Variable domain in full (rest from reference TRBV7-2 and TRBJ2-1): GAGVSQSPSNKVTEKGKDVELRCDPISGHTALYWYRQSLGQGLEFLIYFQGNSAPDKSGLPSDRFSAERTGGSVSTLTIQRTQQEDSAVYLCASSLLDRAYNEQFFGPGTRLTVL.